These 2 T cell receptor beta chains share one sample of origin, sequenced in a study of CD8 T cells in ankylosing spondylitis. Via MiXCR, TCRdb re-called the 5' RACE reads, giving one row per CDR3 protein. The sample has 30,000 to 40,000 distinct CDR3 sequences, 10% to 13% seen once. The sequencing input was blood, either unsorted or a sorted T cell fraction (not recorded which). These receptors all come from a male donor with ankylosing spondylitis or in good health (not recorded which).

This clonotype was counted ten times or more. This sequence joins TRBV7-8 and TRBJ1-3; D not resolved. In germline, CDR1 is SGHVS, CDR2 FQNEAQ. Trimming cost V 1 base and J 0 bases, with 7 bases left between them. CDR3 size: 15 residues. CDR3 protein: CASSLEGFSGNTIYF. CDR3 nucleotide sequence: TGTGCCAGCAGCTTAGAAGGATTCTCTGGAAACACCATATATTTT.

This clonotype was observed at least ten times. The chain is built from TRBV20-1 and TRBJ1-5; D not resolved. CDR3 length: 13 amino acids. The V and J ends lost 6 bases and 5 bases respectively, with 14 bases between them. Germline-derived CDR1 and CDR2 are DFQATT and SNEGSKA (reference sequence). As DNA, the CDR3 is TGCAGTGCGGACCGGGCCGGGGATCAGCCCCAGCATTTT. Protein sequence: CSADRAGDQPQHF.